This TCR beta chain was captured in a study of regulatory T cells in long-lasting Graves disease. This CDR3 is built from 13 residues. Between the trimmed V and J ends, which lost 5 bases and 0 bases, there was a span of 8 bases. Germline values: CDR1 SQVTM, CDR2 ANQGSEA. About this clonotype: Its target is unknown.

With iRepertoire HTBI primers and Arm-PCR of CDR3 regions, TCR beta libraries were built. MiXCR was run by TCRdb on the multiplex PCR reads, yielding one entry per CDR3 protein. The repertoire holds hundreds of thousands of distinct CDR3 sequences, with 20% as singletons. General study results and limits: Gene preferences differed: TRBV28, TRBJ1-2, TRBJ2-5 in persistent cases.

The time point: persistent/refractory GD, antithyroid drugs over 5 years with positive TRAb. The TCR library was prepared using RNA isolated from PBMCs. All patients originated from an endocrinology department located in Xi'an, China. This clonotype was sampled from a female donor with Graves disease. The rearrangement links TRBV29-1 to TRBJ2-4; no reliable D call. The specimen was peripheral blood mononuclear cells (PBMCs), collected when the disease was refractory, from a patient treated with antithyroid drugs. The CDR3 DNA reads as TGCAGCGTTCACTACGGAGCCAAAAACATTCAGTACTTC. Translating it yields CSVHYGAKNIQYF.